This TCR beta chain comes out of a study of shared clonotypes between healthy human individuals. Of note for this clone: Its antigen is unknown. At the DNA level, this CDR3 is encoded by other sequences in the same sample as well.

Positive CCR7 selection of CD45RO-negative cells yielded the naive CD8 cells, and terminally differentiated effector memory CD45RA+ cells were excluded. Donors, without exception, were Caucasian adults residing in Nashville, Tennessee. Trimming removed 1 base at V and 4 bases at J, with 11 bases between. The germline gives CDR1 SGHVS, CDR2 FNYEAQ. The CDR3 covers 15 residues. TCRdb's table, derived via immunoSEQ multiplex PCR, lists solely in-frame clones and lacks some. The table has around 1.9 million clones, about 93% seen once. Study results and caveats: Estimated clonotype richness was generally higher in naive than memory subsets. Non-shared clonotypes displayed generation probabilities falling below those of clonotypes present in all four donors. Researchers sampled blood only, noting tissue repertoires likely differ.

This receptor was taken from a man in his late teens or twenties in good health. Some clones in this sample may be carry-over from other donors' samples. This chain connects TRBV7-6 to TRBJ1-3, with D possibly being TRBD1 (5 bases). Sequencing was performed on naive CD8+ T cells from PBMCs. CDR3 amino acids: CASSLGTGTGNTIYF. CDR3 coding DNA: TGTGCCAGCAGCTTAGGGACTGGGACCGGAAACACCATATATTTT.